The 9 T cell receptor beta chains given below trace back to one sample, sequenced in a study of T cell responses to AZD1222 COVID-19 vaccine (dated by TCRdb to the early 2020s). Preparation of the library involved the immunoSEQ multiplex PCR assay. This is the immuneACCESS table as TCRdb keeps it, with only in-frame sequences that have V and J called. A part of the clones is gone; compared with another copy, unresolved V genes explain less than half, and the rest is unexplained. The sample data list 95,000 to 150,000 clones, and 87% of these were observed just once. Over 9.5% of the sample lies in the top ten. The sample's time point label, in plain terms: baseline before first vaccination. The source was peripheral blood, collected on day 0 of AZD1222 vaccination. Receptors originate from an adult in good health.

This clone was recorded a few times. CDR3 nucleotides: TGTGCCAGCAGCGAGTCCCTCTTTATCGGGCCCACAGATACGCAGTATTTT. The encoded protein is CASSESLFIGPTDTQYF. The rearrangement joins TRBV9 to TRBJ2-3, with no clear D. V gave up 3 bases and J gave up 2 bases, with 19 bases separating them. The CDR3 covers 17 residues. CDR1 and CDR2 from the germline V gene are SGDLS and YYNGEE. The entire variable domain, with the rest obtained from reference TRBV9 and TRBJ2-3, is as follows: DSGVTQTPKHLITATGQRVTLRCSPRSGDLSVYWYQQSLDQGLQFLIQYYNGEERAKGNILERFSAQQFPDLHSELNLSSLELGDSALYFCASSESLFIGPTDTQYFGPGTRLTVL.

This clone was observed once. This chain uses TRBV21-1 with TRBJ1-5; TRBD1 is taken as the D call from the table, unchecked against the DNA. TRBV21-1 is termed a pseudogene. CDR3 length equals 13 residues. This chain's CDR3 is CASGAFGNQPQHF. The CDR3 nucleotides are TGTGCCAGCGGGGCCTTTGGCAATCAGCCCCAGCATTTT.

The chain combines TRBV5-1 with TRBJ2-1, with D unclear. The CDR3 runs to 16 residues. CDR1 is SGHRS and CDR2 is YFSETQ in the germline V gene. V was cut by 4 bases and J by 8 bases, with 22 bases left in between. CDR3 amino acids: CASSIGKALRYDEQFF. CDR3 DNA: TGCGCCAGCAGCATAGGGAAGGCCTTAAGGTACGATGAGCAGTTCTTC.

In this sample, this clone turned up once. The chain recombines TRBV7-9 with TRBJ1-2; D gene ambiguous. The CDR3 consists of 15 residues. V was cut by 5 bases and J by 2 bases, with 15 bases left in between. Germline V gene sequence: CDR1 SEHNR, CDR2 FQNEAQ (reference sequence). In DNA, the CDR3 is TGTGCCAGCAGCCAACCCCCTCAGGAAAACTATGGCTACACCTTC. Its protein is CASSQPPQENYGYTF.

The chain links TRBV11-1 to TRBJ2-2; 7 positions agree with TRBD1. CDR1 and CDR2 (germline): SGHAT, FQDESV (reference sequence). V was clipped by 1 base and J by 4 bases; unmatched bases: 0. This CDR3 has 14 amino acids. This CDR3 is CASSLGTGTGELFF. Here the CDR3 DNA reads TGTGCCAGCAGCTTAGGGACAGGCACCGGGGAGCTGTTTTTT.

The V and J genes are TRBV29-1 and TRBJ2-1; maybe TRBD1 (5 bases). This CDR3 region has 15 residues. The germline gives CDR1 SQVTM, CDR2 ANQGSEA. V lost 7 bases and J 4 bases, leaving 20 bases between the germline ends. CDR3 in amino acids: CSGGSAVATYNEQFF. As DNA, the CDR3 is TGCAGCGGGGGCAGCGCGGTTGCGACATACAATGAGCAGTTCTTC.

The rearrangement uses TRBV10-1 and TRBJ2-3; no clear D gene. Trimming removed 8 bases at V and 10 bases at J, with 16 bases between. Germline V lookup: CDR1 WNHNN, CDR2 SYGVQD (reference sequence). The CDR3 is 12 residues long. The CDR3 nucleotides read TGCGCCAGCGGACCCCATCGAAGGGCGCAGTATTTT. Translation: CASGPHRRAQYF.

J is TRBJ2-1 and V is TRBV7-8; a weak D match, TRBD1 (6 bases). The CDR3 totals 17 residues. Trimming took off 5 bases at V and 0 bases at J, with 17 bases between the two ends. Germline V gives CDR1 SGHVS, CDR2 FQNEAQ. The CDR3 DNA reads as TGTGCCAGCAGCCTGACAGGATCTCGTAGCTCCTACAATGAGCAGTTCTTC. It encodes CASSLTGSRSSYNEQFF.

The rearrangement links TRBV3-1 (or the pseudogene TRBV3-2) to TRBJ1-2; unclear D gene. The germline V gene encodes CDR1 LGHDT and CDR2 YNNKEL (reference sequence). V was trimmed by 1 base and J by 1 base, leaving 7 bases between them. This CDR3 has 14 amino acids. The CDR3 region has the DNA TGTGCCAGCAGCCAAGTTGGTAGTAACTATGGCTACACCTTC. As protein: CASSQVGSNYGYTF.